The clone carrying this T cell receptor beta chain was picked up one time. This CDR3 region has 13 residues. V lost 6 bases to trimming and J lost 3 bases, with 11 bases between them. Germline CDR1 is MNHNY and CDR2 is SVGAGI (reference sequence). This entry is derived from a study of blood T cell repertoires in COVID-19. Authors' data handling: Cell counts per sample came from amplifying reference gene primers. Using immunoSEQ multiplex PCR, the repertoire was profiled, and TCRdb retains in-frame clones only, with some absent. Clonal size and the V and J genes are those of that table, whereas D and trimming came from the DNA. The data contain roughly 140,000 clones, about 77% of them singletons.

V and J are TRBV6-6 and TRBJ2-5, with D uncertain. This receptor was taken from a man aged 55-75 years with acute or convalescent COVID-19. The sample comprised peripheral blood. In DNA, the CDR3 is TGTGCCAGCAGCGCTCCTAGTGAAGAGACCCAGTACTTC. Residues: CASSAPSEETQYF.